Presented here are 10 T cell receptor beta chains from one specimen sequenced in a study of regulatory T cells in long-lasting Graves disease. In building TCR beta libraries, iRepertoire HTBI primers were used together with Arm-PCR of CDR3 regions. Via MiXCR, TCRdb re-called the multiplex PCR reads, giving one row per CDR3 protein. The sample has hundreds of thousands of distinct CDR3 sequences; less than 25% are singletons. The time point here: persistent/refractory GD, antithyroid drugs over 5 years with positive TRAb. From RNA extracted from PBMCs, the TCR library was made. The sample in question was peripheral blood mononuclear cells (PBMCs), obtained when the disease was refractory, from a patient treated with antithyroid drugs. The receptors come from a female donor with Graves disease.

As regards this clonotype: A much more abundant neighbour one base away suggests this may be a read error. The rearrangement links TRBV3-1 to TRBJ1-5; TRBD1 is a possible D gene (5 bases). The CDR3 covers 14 residues. Germline V lookup: CDR1 LGHDT, CDR2 YNNKEL (reference sequence). Trimming removed 7 bases at V and 1 base at J, with 11 bases between. CDR3 loop: CASTHGGSNQPQHF. The CDR3 nucleotides are TGTGCCAGCACCCACGGGGGGAGCAATCAGCCCCAGCATTTT.

This chain joins TRBV9 and TRBJ2-7; 9 nucleotides line up with TRBD1. Per germline, CDR1 SGDLS and CDR2 YYNGEE. V gave up 5 bases and J gave up 5 bases; unmatched junction bases: 5. This CDR3 has 13 residues. The CDR3 loop reads CASSEQGAHEQYF. DNA for the CDR3: TGTGCCAGCAGTGAACAGGGGGCCCACGAGCAGTACTTC.

The J gene is TRBJ1-6, the V gene TRBV5-8; D call uncertain. Trimming stripped 0 bases from V and 9 bases from J, with 10 bases between. Germline V gene data show CDR1 as SGHTS and CDR2 as YDEGEE. This CDR3 is built from 14 residues. The CDR3, as DNA: TGTGCCAGCAGCTTGGGAGGCGGGCCTTCACCCCTCCACTTT. Its translation is CASSLGGGPSPLHF. The full variable domain, its missing parts supplied by reference TRBV5-8 and TRBJ1-6, is EAGVTQSPTHLIKTRGQQATLRCSPISGHTSVYWYQQALGLGLQFLLWYDEGEERNRGNFPPRFSGRQFPNYSSELNVNALELEDSALYLCASSLGGGPSPLHFGNGTRLTVT.

A remark on this clonotype: This could be a read error, since a much larger clone is one nucleotide away. The chain combines TRBV28 with TRBJ2-7, with TRBD2 matching 10 bases. The CDR3 totals 16 residues. Germline-derived CDR1 and CDR2 are MDHEN and SYDVKM. As DNA, the CDR3 is TGTGTCAGCAGTCCCTTTGGACTAGCGGTACCGAAGGAGCAGTACTTC. It specifies CVSSPFGLAVPKEQYF.

This clonotype has a count of ten or more. The rearrangement joins TRBV2 to TRBJ1-1; D unclear. The length of the CDR3 is 13 residues. CDR1 and CDR2 from the germline V gene are SNHLY and FYNNEI. Deletions cut 2 bases from V and 7 bases from J, with 11 bases between. The CDR3 DNA is TGTGCCAGCAGTGAATTGGGGAGGGATGAAGCTTTCTTT. This codes for CASSELGRDEAFF.

This clonotype occurred a few times. The chain carries TRBV6-1 and TRBJ1-5, with 7 bases lining up with TRBD1. The CDR3 sequence is 20 residues long. V lost 7 bases, J lost 6 bases, and 27 bases stayed unmatched. In germline, CDR1 is MNHNS, CDR2 SASEGT. For the CDR3, the DNA is TGTGCCAGCAAGGCACATATTGTGGACAGGCTAAAACTGATGATTCAGCCCCAGCATTTT. Its protein is CASKAHIVDRLKLMIQPQHF.

There are many counts of this clonotype. Here the CDR3 DNA reads TGTGCCAGCAGCAAAGCGGGAGGGCCCACCGAGCAGTACTTC. Its translation: CASSKAGGPTEQYF. V gene TRBV7-3 combines with J gene TRBJ2-7; 10 bases align to TRBD2. CDR1 is SGHTA, CDR2 FQGTGA, per germline. This CDR3 spans 14 amino acids. The V segment lost 5 bases and the J segment 6 bases; nucleotides outside the gene matches: 7.

As for this clonotype: With a much larger clone just one base away, this may be a read error. Since no conserved phenylalanine or tryptophan closes the CDR3, a read error is the likely cause. This chain links TRBV2 with TRBJ2-7; unclear D gene. The CDR3 runs 14 residues. V was clipped by 6 bases and J by 5 bases, with 17 bases between them. Germline CDR1 SNHLY, CDR2 FYNNEI. The CDR3 protein is CASSHFGGPNEQYL. CDR3 coding DNA: TGTGCCAGCAGCCATTTTGGCGGCCCCAACGAGCAGTACCTC.

This clonotype showed up just a few times. This rearrangement joins TRBV14 to TRBJ2-2; 7 bases align to TRBD2. The CDR3 covers 17 residues. With V trimmed by 4 bases and J by 1 base, 9 bases remained unmatched. Germline V gives CDR1 SGHDN, CDR2 FVKESK. The CDR3 protein is CASSLLVTGGNTGELFF. The CDR3 nucleotides are TGTGCCAGCAGCCTCCTAGTGACGGGGGGGAACACCGGGGAGCTGTTTTTT.

Only a few counts were recorded for this clonotype. The chain is built from TRBV7-3 and TRBJ2-7, with 8 bases identical to TRBD2. The germline gives CDR1 SGHTA, CDR2 FQGTGA. This CDR3 comprises 15 residues. V shed 5 bases, J shed 3 bases, and the junction held 9 bases outside the gene matches. For the CDR3, the DNA is TGTGCCAGCAGCCCCCGCGCGGGAGGCTTCTACGAGCAGTACTTC. Protein product: CASSPRAGGFYEQYF.